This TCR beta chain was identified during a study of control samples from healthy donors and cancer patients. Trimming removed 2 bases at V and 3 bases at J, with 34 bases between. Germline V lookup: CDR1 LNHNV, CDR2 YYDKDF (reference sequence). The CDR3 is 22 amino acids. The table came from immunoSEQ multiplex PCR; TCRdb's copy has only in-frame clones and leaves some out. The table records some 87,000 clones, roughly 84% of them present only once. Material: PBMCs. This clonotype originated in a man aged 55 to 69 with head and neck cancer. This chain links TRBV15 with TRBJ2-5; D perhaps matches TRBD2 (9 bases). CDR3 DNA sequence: TGTGCCACCAGCAGATTCCGAAGGCGACAGGGGTTTCTAGCGGGGACAGAAGAGACCCAGTACTTC. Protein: CATSRFRRRQGFLAGTEETQYF.